One and the same sample provided the 26 T cell receptor beta chains below, sequenced in a study of blood T cells in healthy people across ages. For the second PCR, which ran for about 6 to 11 cycles, a sample-barcoded 5' primer and a J-beta primer mix were used. Using its own MiXCR run on the 5' RACE reads, TCRdb lists one record per CDR3 protein. The data show 800,000 to 1,000,000 distinct CDR3 sequences, roughly 43% seen once. Sequenced material: blood. Receptors originate from a man aged 30-40 years in good health.

This clonotype was picked up one time. J is TRBJ2-6 and V is TRBV9; D gene unclear. The CDR3 length is 16 residues. V was clipped by 0 bases and J by 0 bases, with 7 bases between them. Germline assignment: CDR1 SGDLS and CDR2 YYNGEE. Written as DNA, the CDR3 is TGTGCCAGCAGCGTAGAATTTGCCTCTGGGGCCAACGTCCTGACTTTC. Encoded protein: CASSVEFASGANVLTF.

Only a few counts were recorded for this clonotype. The chain employs TRBV27 and TRBJ2-5; 9 bases match TRBD1. The CDR3 consists of 14 residues. J gave up 3 bases and V 5 bases, and 4 bases lay outside the gene matches. Germline lookup yields CDR1 MNHEY and CDR2 SMNVEV (reference sequence). In DNA, the CDR3 is TGTGCCAGCAGTGCCAGGGACAGGGAAGAGACCCAGTACTTC. Residues: CASSARDREETQYF.

This clonotype was observed a few times. J is TRBJ2-7 and V is TRBV7-2; D is unresolved. Trimming stripped 0 bases from V and 6 bases from J, with 6 bases between. Germline values: CDR1 SGHTA, CDR2 FQGNSA. The CDR3 runs to 12 residues. CDR3 sequence: CASSLAYREQYF. In DNA, the CDR3 is TGTGCCAGCAGCTTAGCGTATCGCGAGCAGTACTTC. The full variable domain, rest sourced from reference TRBV7-2 and TRBJ2-7, is GAGVSQSPSNKVTEKGKDVELRCDPISGHTALYWYRQSLGQGLEFLIYFQGNSAPDKSGLPSDRFSAERTGGSVSTLTIQRTQQEDSAVYLCASSLAYREQYFGPGTRLTVT.

This clonotype was detected a few times. The CDR3 spells CASEPYLFSGANVLTF. CDR3 nucleotides: TGTGCCAGCGAACCATATTTGTTCTCTGGGGCCAACGTCCTGACTTTC. The chain recombines TRBV7-2 with TRBJ2-6; no clear D gene. V lost 8 bases and J 0 bases, leaving 14 bases between the germline ends. Germline CDR1 reads SGHTA; CDR2 reads FQGNSA. The CDR3 totals 16 residues.

This clonotype was observed many times. One base away lies a much larger clone, so this may be a sequencing read error. V and J are TRBV6-1 and TRBJ2-1; TRBD1 is a possible D gene (5 bases). The DNA end is more similar to TRBJ2-7, so the J call may be wrong. The CDR3 runs 15 residues. Germline lookup yields CDR1 MNHNS and CDR2 SASEGT. Here the CDR3 DNA reads TGTGCCAGCAGTGAAGCAGGGGAATCCTACAATGAGCAGTACTTC. Amino acids: CASSEAGESYNEQYF.

The rearrangement uses TRBV2 and TRBJ2-1; a possible D gene is TRBD1 (6 bases). Between the trimmed V and J ends, which lost 7 bases and 3 bases, there was a span of 16 bases. Germline CDR1 and CDR2: SNHLY and FYNNEI. The CDR3 is 15 residues long. Here the CDR3 DNA reads TGTGCCAGCAAACAATTCCAGGGGAGCTACAATGAGCAGTTCTTC. Amino acids: CASKQFQGSYNEQFF.

This chain connects TRBV20-1 to TRBJ2-3; 11 nucleotides match TRBD2. CDR1 is DFQATT, CDR2 SNEGSKA, per germline (reference sequence). The CDR3 has 17 amino acids. The V segment lost 0 bases and the J segment 3 bases; nucleotides outside the gene matches: 8. CDR3 DNA: TGCAGTGCTAGAGATCGGTCTAGCGGGAGGTTTACAGATACGCAGTATTTT. Amino acid sequence: CSARDRSSGRFTDTQYF.

This clonotype came up a few times. The gene calls are TRBV6-1 and TRBJ1-2, with 8 bases matching TRBD1. V dropped 4 bases and J dropped 8; count of bases not matched to a gene: 6. Per germline, CDR1 MNHNS and CDR2 SASEGT. This CDR3 comprises 13 residues. The CDR3 is CASSAQGARGYTF. The CDR3 DNA sequence: TGTGCCAGCAGTGCCCAGGGGGCGCGGGGCTACACCTTC.

This clonotype was observed a few times. This CDR3 is CASSSRGSTGGNEQYF. CDR3 nucleotide sequence: TGTGCCAGCAGCTCTAGAGGGTCGACAGGGGGCAACGAGCAGTACTTC. The V call is TRBV7-9, the J call TRBJ2-5; TRBD1 agrees at 10 bases. The closer fit of TRBJ2-7 to the DNA end suggests the J call may be wrong. This CDR3 is 16 amino acids long. CDR1 and CDR2 from the germline V gene are SEHNR and FQNEAQ (reference sequence).

The chain combines TRBV3-1 with TRBJ1-6, with TRBD1 matching 7 bases. The germline V gene encodes CDR1 LGHDT and CDR2 YNNKEL (reference sequence). The length of the CDR3 is 15 residues. The junction had 6 bases not matched to a gene; V was cut back by 7 bases and J by 3 bases. The CDR3, as DNA: TGTGCCAGCAACAACAGGGGAAGCTATAATTCACCCCTCCACTTT. The encoded protein is CASNNRGSYNSPLHF.

The sample holds one count of this clonotype. V and J are TRBV9 and TRBJ1-1, with D maybe TRBD1 (5 bases). Germline V gives CDR1 SGDLS, CDR2 YYNGEE. The CDR3 length is 14 residues. The V end was cut by 3 bases, the J end by 3 bases, with 12 bases between. In DNA form, the CDR3 reads TGTGCCAGCAGCGCGGTACCAGGGTACACTGAAGCTTTCTTT. This gives the protein CASSAVPGYTEAFF.

This clonotype was observed a few times. The chain links TRBV3-1 to TRBJ1-2; D gene uncertain. V lost 4 bases to trimming and J lost 6 bases, with 12 bases between them. The CDR3 sequence is 13 residues long. Germline lookup yields CDR1 LGHDT and CDR2 YNNKEL (reference sequence). This CDR3 is CASSRGIFDGYTF. The CDR3, as DNA: TGTGCCAGCAGCCGTGGAATCTTCGATGGCTACACCTTC.

This chain links TRBV11-2 with TRBJ2-5, with TRBD2 as a possible D gene (5 bases). Germline loops: CDR1 SGHAT, CDR2 FQNNGV. Trimming left V 2 bases short and J 4 bases short, with 11 bases between. The CDR3 has 14 residues. As DNA, the CDR3 is TGTGCCAGCAGCTTAATTCGGGGATCAGAGACCCAGTACTTC. It encodes CASSLIRGSETQYF.

The CDR3 reads CASSDNRWSQPQHF. CDR3 nucleotide sequence: TGTGCCAGCAGCGATAACAGGTGGAGTCAGCCCCAGCATTTT. The chain is built from TRBV3-1 and TRBJ1-5; D may be TRBD1 (5 bases). CDR1 is LGHDT and CDR2 is YNNKEL in the germline V gene (reference sequence). There are 14 residues in the CDR3. The V end lost 5 bases, the J end lost 6 bases, and 14 bases lay between the germline ends.

This clonotype has at least ten counts. The chain links TRBV9 to TRBJ2-1; 9 positions match TRBD1. Germline V gene sequence: CDR1 SGDLS, CDR2 YYNGEE. The ends lost 4 bases at V and 5 bases at J; junction bases unmatched: 4. CDR3 length: 14 amino acids. CDR3 protein: CASSPGQGNNEQFF. In DNA, the CDR3 is TGTGCCAGCAGCCCGGGACAGGGCAACAATGAGCAGTTCTTC.

CDR3 protein: CASSHGQGKETQYF. The CDR3 DNA reads as TGTGCCAGCAGCCACGGACAGGGGAAAGAGACCCAGTACTTC. V gene TRBV4-2 combines with J gene TRBJ2-5; 9 bases map to TRBD1. With 3 bases clipped from V and 3 bases from J, the junction kept 2 bases outside the gene matches. From germline, CDR1 is LGHNA and CDR2 YNFKEQ. The CDR3 has 14 amino acids.

V usage is TRBV3-1 and J usage is TRBJ2-3; 7 bases are a match to TRBD1. V dropped 1 base and J dropped 5; count of bases not matched to a gene: 12. There are 17 residues in the CDR3. In germline, CDR1 is LGHDT, CDR2 YNNKEL (reference sequence). The CDR3 nucleotides read TGTGCCAGCAGCCAAGGTGGGGCAGGACAGGTGGGAGATACGCAGTATTTT. It yields the protein CASSQGGAGQVGDTQYF.

This rearrangement joins TRBV28 to TRBJ1-1; D perhaps matches TRBD1 (5 bases). V lost 9 bases to trimming and J lost 8 bases, with 13 bases between them. This CDR3 is built from 11 residues. Germline CDR1 MDHEN, CDR2 SYDVKM. The DNA for the CDR3 is TGTGCCAGTACGGCCGGGGCAGAAGCTTTCTTT. Residues: CASTAGAEAFF.

This clonotype was counted a few times. V gene TRBV29-1 combines with J gene TRBJ2-7; 8 bases agree with TRBD1. CDR3 length: 13 residues. Germline assignment: CDR1 SQVTM and CDR2 ANQGSEA. With V trimmed by 0 bases and J by 3 bases, 1 base remained unmatched. The CDR3 reads CSVEDGTGYEQYF. DNA for the CDR3: TGCAGCGTTGAAGACGGGACAGGCTACGAGCAGTACTTC.

The J gene is TRBJ1-6, the V gene TRBV9; TRBD1 matches 8 bases. V was clipped by 3 bases and J by 4 bases; unmatched bases: 6. Germline V gene data show CDR1 as SGDLS and CDR2 as YYNGEE. The CDR3 sequence is 16 residues long. The CDR3 sequence is CASSADGQGYNSPLHF. The CDR3 bases are TGTGCCAGCAGCGCTGACGGACAGGGTTATAATTCACCCCTCCACTTT.

V gene TRBV2 combines with J gene TRBJ1-1, with a weak D call TRBD1 (5 bases). V was cut by 7 bases and J by 6 bases, with 21 bases left in between. Looked up from germline, CDR1 is SNHLY and CDR2 is FYNNEI. This CDR3 has 15 residues. In DNA, the CDR3 is TGTGCCAGCATCTCCATAGAAGGGACGGGGCCTGAAGCTTTCTTT. This sequence encodes CASISIEGTGPEAFF.

The J gene is TRBJ1-1, the V gene TRBV7-3; D remains unclear. The CDR3 extends over 13 amino acids. Germline V gene sequence: CDR1 SGHTA, CDR2 FQGTGA. V was cut by 0 bases and J by 8 bases, with 10 bases left in between. The CDR3 nucleotides are TGTGCCAGCAGCTTAACCAAAGACCGCGAAGCTTTCTTT. Encoded protein: CASSLTKDREAFF.

This chain connects TRBV30 to TRBJ2-7; D is possibly TRBD1 (6 bases). The CDR3 covers 14 residues. Germline V gene lookup returns CDR1 GTSNPN and CDR2 SVGIG (reference sequence). Trimming pared 0 bases from V and 2 bases from J, leaving 11 bases between. Here the CDR3 DNA reads TGTGCCTGGAGTGTTCCGGGGACAACCTACGAGCAGTACTTC. Amino acids: CAWSVPGTTYEQYF.

The rearrangement joins TRBV20-1 to TRBJ1-3; D ambiguous. The CDR3 consists of 13 residues. V was shortened by 0 bases and J by 4 bases, with 7 bases between the two germline ends. CDR1 is DFQATT and CDR2 is SNEGSKA in the germline V gene (reference sequence). The CDR3 region is CSARDLKGNTIYF. The CDR3 DNA reads TGCAGTGCTAGAGATTTGAAGGGAAACACCATATATTTT.

CDR3 amino acids: CASSQELYRAVNYGYTF. CDR3 sequence (DNA): TGCGCCAGCAGCCAAGAATTATACCGGGCCGTAAACTATGGCTACACCTTC. The rearrangement links TRBV4-3 to TRBJ1-2; D gene uncertain. CDR3 length equals 17 residues. The V gene lost 0 bases and the J gene lost 2 bases, with 16 bases spanning the gap. Per the germline V gene, CDR1 is LGHNA and CDR2 is YSLEER.

About this clonotype: At one of its ends the junction is not consistent with the germline gene, which may arise from a read error. The chain recombines TRBV6-2 or TRBV6-3 with TRBJ2-7; D is tentatively TRBD1 or TRBD2 (5 bases each). Germline lookup yields CDR1 MNHEY and CDR2 SVGEGT. The CDR3 covers 15 residues. CDR3: CASNEPGLSSYKQYF. The CDR3 DNA is TGTGCCAGCAACGAACCGGGGCTCTCCTCCTACAAGCAGTACTTC.